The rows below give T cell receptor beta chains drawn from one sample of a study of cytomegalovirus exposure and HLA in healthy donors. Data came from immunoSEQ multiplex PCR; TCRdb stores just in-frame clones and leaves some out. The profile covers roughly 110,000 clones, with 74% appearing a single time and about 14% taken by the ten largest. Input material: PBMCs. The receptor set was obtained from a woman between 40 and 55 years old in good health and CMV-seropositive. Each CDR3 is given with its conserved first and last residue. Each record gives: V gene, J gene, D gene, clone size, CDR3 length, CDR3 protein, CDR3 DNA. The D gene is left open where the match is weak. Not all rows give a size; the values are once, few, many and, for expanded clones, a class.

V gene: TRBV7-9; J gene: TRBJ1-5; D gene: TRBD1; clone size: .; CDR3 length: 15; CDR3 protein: CASSMGQGVDQPQHF; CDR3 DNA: TGTGCCAGCAGCATGGGACAGGGGGTTGATCAGCCCCAGCATTTT
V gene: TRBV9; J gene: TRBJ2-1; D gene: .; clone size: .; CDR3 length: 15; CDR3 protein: CASSPGTPGPHEQFF; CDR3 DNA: TGTGCCAGCAGCCCCGGGACACCCGGACCTCATGAGCAGTTCTTC
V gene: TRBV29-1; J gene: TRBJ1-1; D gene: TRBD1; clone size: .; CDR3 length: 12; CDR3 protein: CSVGDRYTEAFF; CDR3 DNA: TGCAGCGTCGGGGACAGGTACACTGAAGCTTTCTTT
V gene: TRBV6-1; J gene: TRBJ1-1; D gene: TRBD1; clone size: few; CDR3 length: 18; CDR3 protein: CASRETGTGGKYSTEAFF; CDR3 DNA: TGTGCCAGCAGGGAAACCGGGACAGGGGGCAAGTATAGCACTGAAGCTTTCTTT
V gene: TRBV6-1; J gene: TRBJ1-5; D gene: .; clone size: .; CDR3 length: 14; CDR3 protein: CASSEVLGGEPQHF; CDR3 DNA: TGTGCCAGCAGTGAAGTACTCGGGGGTGAACCCCAGCATTTT
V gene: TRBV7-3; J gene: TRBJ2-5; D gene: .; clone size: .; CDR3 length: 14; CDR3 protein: CASSPRGPQETQYF; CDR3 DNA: TGTGCCAGCAGCCCCAGGGGTCCCCAAGAGACCCAGTACTTC
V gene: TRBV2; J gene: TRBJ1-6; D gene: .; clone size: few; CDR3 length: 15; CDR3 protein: CASTLDRRGYSPLHF; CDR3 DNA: TGTGCCAGCACCTTAGACCGTCGAGGTTATTCACCCCTCCACTTT
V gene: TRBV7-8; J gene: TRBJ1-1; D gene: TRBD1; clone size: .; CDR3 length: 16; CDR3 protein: CASSARPTGLNTEAFF; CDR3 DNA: TGTGCCAGCAGCGCACGGCCGACAGGGCTGAACACTGAAGCTTTCTTT
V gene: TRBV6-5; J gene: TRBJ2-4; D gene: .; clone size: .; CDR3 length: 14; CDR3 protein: CASTPQLSKNIQYF; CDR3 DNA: TGTGCCAGCACCCCACAGCTATCCAAAAACATTCAGTACTTC
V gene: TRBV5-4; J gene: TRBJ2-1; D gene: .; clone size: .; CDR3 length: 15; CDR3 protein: CASSLQASGYNEQFF; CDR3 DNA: TGTGCCAGCAGCTTGCAAGCAAGCGGTTACAATGAGCAGTTCTTC
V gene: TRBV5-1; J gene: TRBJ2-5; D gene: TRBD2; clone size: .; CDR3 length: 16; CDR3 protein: CASSLMSGGNQETQYF; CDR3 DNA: TGCGCCAGCAGCTTGATGAGCGGGGGGAACCAAGAGACCCAGTACTTC
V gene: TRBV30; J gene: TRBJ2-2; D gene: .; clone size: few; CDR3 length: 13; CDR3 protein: CAWSVQGPGELFF; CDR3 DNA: TGTGCCTGGAGTGTACAGGGACCCGGGGAGCTGTTTTTT
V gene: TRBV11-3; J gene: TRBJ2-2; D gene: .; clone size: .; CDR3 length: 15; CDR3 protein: CASSFGTVGTGELFF; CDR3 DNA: TGTGCCAGCAGCTTCGGGACTGTGGGCACCGGGGAGCTGTTTTTT
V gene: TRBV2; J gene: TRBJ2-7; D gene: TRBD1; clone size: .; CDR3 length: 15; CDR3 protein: CASSGSPGTGLEQYF; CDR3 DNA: TGTGCCAGCAGTGGGTCCCCCGGGACAGGGCTCGAGCAGTACTTC
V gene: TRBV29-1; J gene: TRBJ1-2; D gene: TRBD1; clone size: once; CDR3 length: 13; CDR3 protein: CSVEQGAGYGYTF; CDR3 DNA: TGCAGCGTTGAACAGGGGGCTGGGTATGGCTACACCTTC
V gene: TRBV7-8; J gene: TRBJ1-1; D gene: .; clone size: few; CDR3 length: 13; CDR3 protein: CASSLTREAEAFF; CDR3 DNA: TGTGCCAGCAGCTTAACGAGGGAGGCTGAAGCTTTCTTT
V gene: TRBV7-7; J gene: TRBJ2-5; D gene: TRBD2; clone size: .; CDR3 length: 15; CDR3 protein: CASSLGAGRGVTQYF; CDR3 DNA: TGTGCTAGCAGCTTAGGAGCGGGGCGGGGGGTGACCCAGTACTTC
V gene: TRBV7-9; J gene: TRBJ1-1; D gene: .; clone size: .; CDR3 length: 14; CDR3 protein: CASSLARFGQEAFF; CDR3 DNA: TGTGCCAGCAGCTTAGCCCGGTTCGGACAGGAAGCTTTCTTT
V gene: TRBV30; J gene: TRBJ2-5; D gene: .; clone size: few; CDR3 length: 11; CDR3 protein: CAWGAAETQYF; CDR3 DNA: TGTGCCTGGGGGGCCGCCGAGACCCAGTACTTC
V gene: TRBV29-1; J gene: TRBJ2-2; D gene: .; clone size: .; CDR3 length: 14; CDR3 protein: CSVEPEGVTGELFF; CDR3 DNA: TGCAGCGTTGAACCTGAGGGCGTCACCGGGGAGCTGTTTTTT
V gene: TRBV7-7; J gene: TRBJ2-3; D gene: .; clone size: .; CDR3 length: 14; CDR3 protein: CASSLTTGTDTQYF; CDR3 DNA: TGTGCTAGCAGCTTAACAACGGGAACAGATACGCAGTATTTT
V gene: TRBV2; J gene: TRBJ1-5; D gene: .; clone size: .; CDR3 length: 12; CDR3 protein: CASSTTSGPQHF; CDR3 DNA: TGTGCCAGCAGTACTACCTCGGGGCCCCAGCATTTT
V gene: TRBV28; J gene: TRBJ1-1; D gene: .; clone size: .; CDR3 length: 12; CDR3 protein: CASRLASTEAFF; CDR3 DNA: TGTGCCAGCAGACTCGCGAGTACTGAAGCTTTCTTT
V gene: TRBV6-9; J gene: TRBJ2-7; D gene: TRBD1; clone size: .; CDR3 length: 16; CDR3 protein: CASSYPRQGVSYEQYF; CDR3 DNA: TGTGCCAGCAGTTATCCCCGTCAGGGGGTCTCCTACGAGCAGTACTTC
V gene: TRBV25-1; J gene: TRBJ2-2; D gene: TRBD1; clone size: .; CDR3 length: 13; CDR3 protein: CASRTGGTGELFF; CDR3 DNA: TGTGCCAGCAGGACAGGGGGGACCGGGGAGCTGTTTTTT
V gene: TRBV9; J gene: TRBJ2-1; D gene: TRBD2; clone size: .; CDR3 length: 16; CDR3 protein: CASSVLAGGRYNEQFF; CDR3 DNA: TGTGCCAGCAGCGTCCTAGCGGGGGGCAGATACAATGAGCAGTTCTTC
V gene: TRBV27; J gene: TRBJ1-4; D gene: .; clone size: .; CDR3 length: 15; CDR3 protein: CASSPLQGLQVKLFF; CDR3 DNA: TGTGCCAGCAGTCCTTTACAGGGCCTACAAGTAAAACTGTTTTTT
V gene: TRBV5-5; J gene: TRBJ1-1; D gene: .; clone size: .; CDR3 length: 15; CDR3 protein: CASSPLGEGNTEAFF; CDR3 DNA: TGTGCCAGCAGCCCATTGGGAGAGGGGAACACTGAAGCTTTCTTT
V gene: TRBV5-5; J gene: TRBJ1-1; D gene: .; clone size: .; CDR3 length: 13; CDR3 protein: CASSPQANTEAFF; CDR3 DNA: TGTGCCAGCAGCCCACAGGCGAACACTGAAGCTTTCTTT
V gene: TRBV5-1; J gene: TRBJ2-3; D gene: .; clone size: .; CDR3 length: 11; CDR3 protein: CASGPTDTQYF; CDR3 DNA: TGCGCCAGCGGGCCAACAGATACGCAGTATTTT
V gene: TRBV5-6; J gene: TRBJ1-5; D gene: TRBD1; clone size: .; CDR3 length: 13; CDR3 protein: CASGQGRNQPQHF; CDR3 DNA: TGTGCCAGCGGACAGGGACGCAATCAGCCCCAGCATTTT
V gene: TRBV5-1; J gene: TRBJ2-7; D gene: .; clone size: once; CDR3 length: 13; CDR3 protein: CASSRDTSYEQYF; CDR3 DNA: TGCGCCAGCAGCCGGGACACCTCCTACGAGCAGTACTTC
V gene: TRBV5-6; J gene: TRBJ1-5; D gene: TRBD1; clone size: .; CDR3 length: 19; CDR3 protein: CASSLKPGQGVEGNQPQHF; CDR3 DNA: TGTGCCAGCAGCTTGAAGCCGGGACAGGGGGTAGAGGGGAATCAGCCCCAGCATTTT
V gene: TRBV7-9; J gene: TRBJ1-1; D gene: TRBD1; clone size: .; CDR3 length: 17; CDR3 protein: CASSSSISQGGLTEAFF; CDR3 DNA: TGTGCCAGCAGCTCCTCCATTTCACAGGGGGGCCTAACTGAAGCTTTCTTT
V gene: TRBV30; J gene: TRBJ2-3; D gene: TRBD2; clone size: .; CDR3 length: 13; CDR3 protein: CAWSVREADTQYF; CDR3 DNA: TGTGCCTGGAGTGTCCGGGAGGCAGATACGCAGTATTTT
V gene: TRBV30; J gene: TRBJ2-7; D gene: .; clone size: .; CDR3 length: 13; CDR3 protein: CAWSVPGSYEQYF; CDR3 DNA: TGTGCCTGGAGTGTTCCGGGCTCCTACGAGCAGTACTTC
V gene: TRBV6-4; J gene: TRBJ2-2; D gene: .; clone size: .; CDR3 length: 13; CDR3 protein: CASSDGTAGELFF; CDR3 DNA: TGTGCCAGCAGTGACGGTACGGCCGGGGAGCTGTTTTTT
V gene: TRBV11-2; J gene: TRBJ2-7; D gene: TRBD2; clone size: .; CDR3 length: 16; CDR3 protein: CASSSRPRGVSYEQYF; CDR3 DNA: TGTGCCAGCAGCTCAAGACCGCGGGGGGTCTCCTACGAGCAGTACTTC
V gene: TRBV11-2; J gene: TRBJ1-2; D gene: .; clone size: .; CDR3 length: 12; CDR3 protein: CASSLVKHGYTF; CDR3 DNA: TGTGCCAGCAGCTTAGTTAAGCATGGCTACACCTTC
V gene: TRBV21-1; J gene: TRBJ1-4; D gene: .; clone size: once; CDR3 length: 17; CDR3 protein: CASSKGGPGQGPEKLFF; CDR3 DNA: TGTGCCAGCAGCAAAGGGGGACCGGGACAGGGTCCTGAAAAACTGTTTTTT
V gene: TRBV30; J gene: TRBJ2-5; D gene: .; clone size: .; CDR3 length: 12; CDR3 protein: CAFDRGGETQYF; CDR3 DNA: TGTGCCTTTGACAGGGGAGGGGAGACCCAGTACTTC
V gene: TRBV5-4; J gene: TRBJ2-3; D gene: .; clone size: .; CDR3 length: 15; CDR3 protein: CASSLALTGTDTQYF; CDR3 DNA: TGTGCCAGCAGCTTGGCCTTGACAGGAACAGATACGCAGTATTTT
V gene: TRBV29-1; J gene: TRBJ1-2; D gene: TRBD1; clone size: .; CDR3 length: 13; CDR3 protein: CSLKGTGNYGYTF; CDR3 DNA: TGCAGCCTAAAAGGGACAGGGAACTATGGCTACACCTTC
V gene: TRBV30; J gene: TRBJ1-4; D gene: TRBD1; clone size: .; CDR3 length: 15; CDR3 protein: CAWNRNRGDNEKLFF; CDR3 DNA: TGTGCCTGGAACCGGAACAGGGGCGATAATGAAAAACTGTTTTTT
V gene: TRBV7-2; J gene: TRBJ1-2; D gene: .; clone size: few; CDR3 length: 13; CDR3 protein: CASSPDSNYGYTF; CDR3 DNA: TGTGCCAGCAGCCCCGACAGTAACTATGGCTACACCTTC
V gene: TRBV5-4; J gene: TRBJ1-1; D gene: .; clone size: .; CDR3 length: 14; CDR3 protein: CASTRGLENTEAFF; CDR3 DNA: TGTGCCAGCACACGAGGTCTGGAGAACACTGAAGCTTTCTTT
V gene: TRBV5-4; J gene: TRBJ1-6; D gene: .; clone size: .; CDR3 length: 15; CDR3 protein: CASSLVPGHNSPLHF; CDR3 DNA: TGTGCCAGCAGCTTGGTCCCAGGGCATAATTCACCCCTCCACTTT
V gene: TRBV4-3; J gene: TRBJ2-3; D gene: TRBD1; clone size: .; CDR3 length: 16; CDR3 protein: CASSQGDRGETDTQYF; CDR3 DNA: TGCGCCAGCAGCCAAGGTGACAGGGGGGAGACAGATACGCAGTATTTT
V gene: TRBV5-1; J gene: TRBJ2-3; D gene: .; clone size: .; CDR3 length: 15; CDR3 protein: CASSSESKGADTQYF; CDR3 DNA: TGCGCCAGCAGCTCGGAGTCTAAAGGGGCAGATACGCAGTATTTT
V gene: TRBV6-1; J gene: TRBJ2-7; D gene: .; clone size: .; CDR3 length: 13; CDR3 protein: CASLRDPSYEQYF; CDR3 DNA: TGTGCCAGCTTACGGGATCCCTCCTACGAGCAGTACTTC
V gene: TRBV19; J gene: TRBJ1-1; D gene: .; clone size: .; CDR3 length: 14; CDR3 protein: CASSGIQGNTEAFF; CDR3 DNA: TGTGCCAGTAGTGGGATACAGGGGAACACTGAAGCTTTCTTT
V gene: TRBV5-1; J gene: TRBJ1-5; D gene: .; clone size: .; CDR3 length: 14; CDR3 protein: CASSFGDINQPQHF; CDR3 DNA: TGCGCCAGCAGCTTCGGGGACATTAATCAGCCCCAGCATTTT
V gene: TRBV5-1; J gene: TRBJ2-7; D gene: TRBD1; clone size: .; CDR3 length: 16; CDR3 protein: CASSLDGTGMIYEQYF; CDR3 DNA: TGCGCCAGCAGCTTGGACGGGACAGGGATGATCTACGAGCAGTACTTC
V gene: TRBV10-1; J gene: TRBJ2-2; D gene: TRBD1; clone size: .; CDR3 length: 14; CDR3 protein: CASGRQGGTGELFF; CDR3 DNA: TGCGCCAGCGGCCGACAGGGGGGCACCGGGGAGCTGTTTTTT
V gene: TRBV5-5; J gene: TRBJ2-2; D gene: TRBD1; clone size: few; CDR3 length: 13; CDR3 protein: CASSQDRTGELFF; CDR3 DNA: TGTGCCAGCAGCCAGGACAGGACCGGGGAGCTGTTTTTT
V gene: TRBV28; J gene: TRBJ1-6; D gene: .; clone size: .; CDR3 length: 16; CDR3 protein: CASSPPGQFYNSPLHF; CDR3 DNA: TGTGCCAGCAGTCCCCCAGGACAGTTCTATAATTCACCCCTCCACTTT
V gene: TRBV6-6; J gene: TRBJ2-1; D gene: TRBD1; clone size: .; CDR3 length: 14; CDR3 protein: CASSSQGAYNEQFF; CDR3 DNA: TGTGCCAGCAGTTCACAGGGGGCTTACAATGAGCAGTTCTTC
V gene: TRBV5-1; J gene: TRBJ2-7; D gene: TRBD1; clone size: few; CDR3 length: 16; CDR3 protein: CASSLGPTGVRYEQYF; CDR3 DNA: TGCGCCAGCAGCTTGGGGCCGACAGGGGTACGATACGAGCAGTACTTC
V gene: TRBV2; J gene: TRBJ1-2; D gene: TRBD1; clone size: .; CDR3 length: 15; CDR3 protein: CASSKGTGGYYGYTF; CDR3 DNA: TGTGCCAGCAGTAAAGGGACAGGGGGCTACTATGGCTACACCTTC